This entry features one T cell receptor beta chain sequence. Antigen: not known. The data originate from a study of cytomegalovirus exposure and HLA in healthy donors. General study findings and limits: For most subjects, TCR beta sequences were reported to predict HLA-A and HLA-B alleles with accuracy.

Trimming took 4 bases from V and 5 from J; bases not matched to a gene: 8. The V gene's germline CDR1 is SGHAT and CDR2 FQNNGV. The CDR3 extends over 15 amino acids. PCR amplification relied on 60 Vbeta primers (plus 13 Jbeta primers). Profiling relied on immunoSEQ multiplex PCR, and the TCRdb table lists in-frame clones only, not all of them. The data contain 100,000 to 150,000 clones, about 80% of them seen just once; the ten biggest clones take up roughly a tenth. The chain employs TRBV11-2 and TRBJ1-2; 9 bases are a match to TRBD1. Sequencing was performed on PBMCs. The TCR was taken from a man aged 25-40 years in good health and CMV-seropositive. CDR3 amino acids: CASSSYRGLEYGYTF. The CDR3 nucleotides are TGTGCCAGCAGCTCATACAGGGGGCTGGAATATGGCTACACCTTC.